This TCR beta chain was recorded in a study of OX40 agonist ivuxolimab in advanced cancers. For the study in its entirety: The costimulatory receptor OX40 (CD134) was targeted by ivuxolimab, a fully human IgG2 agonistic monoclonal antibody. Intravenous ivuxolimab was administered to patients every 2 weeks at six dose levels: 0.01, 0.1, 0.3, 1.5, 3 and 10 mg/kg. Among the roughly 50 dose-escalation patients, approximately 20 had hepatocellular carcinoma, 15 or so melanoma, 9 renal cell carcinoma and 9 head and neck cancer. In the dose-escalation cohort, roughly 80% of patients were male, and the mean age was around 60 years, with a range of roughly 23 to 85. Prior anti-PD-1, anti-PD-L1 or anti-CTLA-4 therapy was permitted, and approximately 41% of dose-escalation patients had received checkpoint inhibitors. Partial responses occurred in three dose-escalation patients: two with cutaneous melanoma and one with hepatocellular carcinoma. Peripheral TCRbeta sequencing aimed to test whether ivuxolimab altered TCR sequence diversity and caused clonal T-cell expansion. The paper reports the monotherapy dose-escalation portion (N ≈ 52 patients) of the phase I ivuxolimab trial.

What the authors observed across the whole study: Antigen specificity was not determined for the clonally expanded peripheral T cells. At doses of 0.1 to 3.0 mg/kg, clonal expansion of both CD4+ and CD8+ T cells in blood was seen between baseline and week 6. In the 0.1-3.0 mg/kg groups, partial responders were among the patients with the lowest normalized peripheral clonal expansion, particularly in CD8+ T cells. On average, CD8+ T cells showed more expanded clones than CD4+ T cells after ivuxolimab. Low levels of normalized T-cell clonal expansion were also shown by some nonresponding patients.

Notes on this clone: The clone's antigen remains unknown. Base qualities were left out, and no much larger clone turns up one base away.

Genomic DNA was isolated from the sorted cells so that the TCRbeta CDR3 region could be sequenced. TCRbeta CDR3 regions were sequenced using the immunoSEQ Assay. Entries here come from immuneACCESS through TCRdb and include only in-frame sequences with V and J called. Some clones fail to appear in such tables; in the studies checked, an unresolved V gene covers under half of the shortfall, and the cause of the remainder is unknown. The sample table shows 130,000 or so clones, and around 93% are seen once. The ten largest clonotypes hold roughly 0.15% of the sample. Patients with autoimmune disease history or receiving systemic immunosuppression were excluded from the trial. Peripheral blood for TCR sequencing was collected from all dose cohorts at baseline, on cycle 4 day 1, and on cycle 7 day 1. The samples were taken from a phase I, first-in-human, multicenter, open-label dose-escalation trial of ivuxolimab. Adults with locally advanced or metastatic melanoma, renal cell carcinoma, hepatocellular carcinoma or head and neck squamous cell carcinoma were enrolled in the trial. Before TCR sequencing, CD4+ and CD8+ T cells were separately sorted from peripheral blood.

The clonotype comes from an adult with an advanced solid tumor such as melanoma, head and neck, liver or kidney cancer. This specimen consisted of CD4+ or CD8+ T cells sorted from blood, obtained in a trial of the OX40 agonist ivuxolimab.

CDR3 region: CASTDRFGYTF. In nucleotides, the sequence is TGTGCCAGCACCGACAGGTTTGGCTACACCTTC. This chain is built from TRBV6-1 and TRBJ1-2, with TRBD1 as a weak D call on 6 bases. The CDR3 runs 11 residues from the cysteine to the phenylalanine. The read is trimmed to its CDR3 DNA, 33 bases read in frame from base 1. The germline V gene supplies CDR1 MNHNS and CDR2 SASEGT. V is clipped by 7 bases and J by 7 bases, and the sequence between their germline boundaries is 10 bases long.